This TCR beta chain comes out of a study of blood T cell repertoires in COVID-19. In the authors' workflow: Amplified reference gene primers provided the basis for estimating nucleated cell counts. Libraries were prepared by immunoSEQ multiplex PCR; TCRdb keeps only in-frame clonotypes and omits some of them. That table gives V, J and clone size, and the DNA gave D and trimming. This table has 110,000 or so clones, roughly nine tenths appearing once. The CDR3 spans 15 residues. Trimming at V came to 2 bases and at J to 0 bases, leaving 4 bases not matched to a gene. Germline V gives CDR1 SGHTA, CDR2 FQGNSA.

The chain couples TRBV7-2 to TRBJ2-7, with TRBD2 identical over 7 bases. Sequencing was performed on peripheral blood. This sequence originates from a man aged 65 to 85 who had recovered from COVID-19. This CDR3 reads CASSLRDYVSYEQYF. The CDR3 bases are TGTGCCAGCAGCTTACGGGACTACGTCTCCTACGAGCAGTACTTC.